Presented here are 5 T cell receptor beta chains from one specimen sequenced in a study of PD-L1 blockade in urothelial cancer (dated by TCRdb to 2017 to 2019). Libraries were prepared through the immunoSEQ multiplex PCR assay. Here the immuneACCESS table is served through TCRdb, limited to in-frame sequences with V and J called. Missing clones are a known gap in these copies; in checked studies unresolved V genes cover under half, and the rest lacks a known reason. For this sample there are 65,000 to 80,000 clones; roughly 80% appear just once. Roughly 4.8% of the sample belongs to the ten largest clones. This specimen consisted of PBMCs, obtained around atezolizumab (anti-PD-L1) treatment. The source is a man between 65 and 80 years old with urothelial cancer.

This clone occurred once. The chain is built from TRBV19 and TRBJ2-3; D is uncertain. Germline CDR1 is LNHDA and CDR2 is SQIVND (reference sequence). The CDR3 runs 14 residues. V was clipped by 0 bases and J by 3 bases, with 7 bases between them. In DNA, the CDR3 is TGTGCCAGTAGTATAGACGAGGTAACAGATACGCAGTATTTT. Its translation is CASSIDEVTDTQYF.

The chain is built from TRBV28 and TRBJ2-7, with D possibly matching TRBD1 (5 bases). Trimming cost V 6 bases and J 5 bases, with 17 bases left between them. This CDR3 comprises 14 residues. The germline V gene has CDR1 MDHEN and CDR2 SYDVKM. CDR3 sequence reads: CASSELQGGDEQYF. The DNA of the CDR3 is TGTGCCAGCAGCGAGCTGCAGGGTGGGGACGAGCAGTACTTC.

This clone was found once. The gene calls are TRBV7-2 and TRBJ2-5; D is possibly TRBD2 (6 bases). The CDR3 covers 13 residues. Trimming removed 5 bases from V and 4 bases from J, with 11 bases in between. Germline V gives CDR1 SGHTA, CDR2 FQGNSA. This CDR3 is CASSPGVRETQYF. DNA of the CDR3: TGTGCCAGCAGCCCGGGAGTAAGAGAGACCCAGTACTTC.

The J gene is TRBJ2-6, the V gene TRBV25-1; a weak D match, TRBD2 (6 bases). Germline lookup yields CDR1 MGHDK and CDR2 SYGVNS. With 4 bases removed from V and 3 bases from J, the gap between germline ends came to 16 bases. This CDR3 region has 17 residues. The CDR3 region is CASSAATGGSGANVLTF. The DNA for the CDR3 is TGTGCCAGCAGTGCGGCAACTGGGGGGAGTGGGGCCAACGTCCTGACTTTC.

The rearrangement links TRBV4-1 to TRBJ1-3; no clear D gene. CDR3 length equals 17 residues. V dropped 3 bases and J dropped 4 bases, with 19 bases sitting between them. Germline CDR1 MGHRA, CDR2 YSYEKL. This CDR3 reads CASSQGISGLQGNTIYF. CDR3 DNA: TGCGCCAGCAGCCAGGGAATCTCCGGACTGCAGGGAAACACCATATATTTT.